Listed below are T cell receptor beta chains from one sample, sequenced in a study of T cell responses to AZD1222 COVID-19 vaccine. Clones were sequenced by immunoSEQ multiplex PCR, and TCRdb holds only the in-frame ones, with some missing. Of tens of thousands of clones listed, roughly 80% are singletons. The sample was peripheral blood, taken on day 0 of AZD1222 vaccination. Receptor source: an adult in good health. The CDR3 runs from the conserved cysteine through the conserved F or W. A D gene is named only where the DNA matches it firmly. Some rows mark clone size as missing; the rest say once, few, many or name a class of expanded clone.

size: -
J: TRBJ2-7
V: TRBV27
D: TRBD2
DNA: TGTGCCAGCAGTCCGAGGACTAGCGGGACTTACTACGAGCAGTACTTC
CDR3: CASSPRTSGTYYEQYF

size: -
J: TRBJ2-1
V: TRBV7-2
D: TRBD2
DNA: TGTGCCAGCAGCTTAAATGGCGGGAGCTCCTACAATGAGCAGTTCTTC
CDR3: CASSLNGGSSYNEQFF

size: -
J: TRBJ1-6
V: TRBV20-1
D: -
DNA: TGCAGTGCTAGTCTGTGGGATCGGGGTAATTCACCCCTCCACTTT
CDR3: CSASLWDRGNSPLHF

size: -
J: TRBJ1-4
V: TRBV5-6
D: -
DNA: TGTGCCAGCAGCTTGGAGTGGGATGAAAAACTGTTTTTT
CDR3: CASSLEWDEKLFF

size: -
J: TRBJ1-5
V: TRBV4-1
D: -
DNA: TGCGCCAGCAGCCAAGACTGGGATAATCAGCCCCAGCATTTT
CDR3: CASSQDWDNQPQHF

size: -
J: TRBJ2-1
V: TRBV19
D: TRBD2
DNA: TGTGCCAGTAGTATACTACTGGGACTAGCCTATGAGCAGTTCTTC
CDR3: CASSILLGLAYEQFF

size: -
J: TRBJ1-2
V: TRBV6-4
D: TRBD1
DNA: TGTGCCAGCAGCCCTGGTGGACAGGTCATATCTGGCTACACCTTC
CDR3: CASSPGGQVISGYTF

size: -
J: TRBJ2-5
V: TRBV3-1/TRBV3-2
D: TRBD2
DNA: TGTGCCAGCAGCCTCTCAGCGGGAGGGGGAGAGACCCAGTACTTC
CDR3: CASSLSAGGGETQYF

size: -
J: TRBJ2-1
V: TRBV27
D: -
DNA: TGTGCCAGCAGCCCATTATCCGGGACCTACAATGAGCAGTTCTTC
CDR3: CASSPLSGTYNEQFF

size: few
J: TRBJ1-3
V: TRBV11-2
D: -
DNA: TGTGCCAGCAGCTTAGAGATGTCTGCCTCTGGAAACACCATATATTTT
CDR3: CASSLEMSASGNTIYF

size: -
J: TRBJ2-1
V: TRBV6-4
D: TRBD2
DNA: TGTGCCAGCAGTGACGGACTAGCGGGAGCTGATGAGCAGTTCTTC
CDR3: CASSDGLAGADEQFF

size: few
J: TRBJ1-4
V: TRBV7-2
D: -
DNA: TGTGCCAGCAGCTCGAAACAGGGTTGGGTTGAAAAACTGTTTTTT
CDR3: CASSSKQGWVEKLFF

size: -
J: TRBJ1-1
V: TRBV29-1
D: -
DNA: TGCAGCGTTGAAAGGCAGATGAACACTGAAGCTTTCTTT
CDR3: CSVERQMNTEAFF

size: few
J: TRBJ2-2
V: TRBV19
D: TRBD1
DNA: TGTGCCAGTAGTATAGAAAGGCTGGGACAGGGGTTGAACACCGGGGAGCTGTTTTTT
CDR3: CASSIERLGQGLNTGELFF

size: -
J: TRBJ1-1
V: TRBV4-3
D: -
DNA: TGCGCCAGCAGCCAAGATCCCTCGGCTGAAGCTTTCTTT
CDR3: CASSQDPSAEAFF

size: -
J: TRBJ2-1
V: TRBV5-4
D: TRBD2
DNA: TGTGCCAGCAGCCTGAGTAGCGGGAGGTACAATGAGCAGTTCTTC
CDR3: CASSLSSGRYNEQFF

size: -
J: TRBJ2-1
V: TRBV21-1
D: -
DNA: TGTGCCAGCAGCAAAGACCCGGGAGGTTCGGGAGGGCAGTTCTTC
CDR3: CASSKDPGGSGGQFF

size: once
J: TRBJ1-4
V: TRBV3-1/TRBV3-2
D: -
DNA: TGTGCCAGCAGCCAAGTAGGCTGGACTAATGAAAAACTGTTTTTT
CDR3: CASSQVGWTNEKLFF

size: -
J: TRBJ2-7
V: TRBV24-1
D: -
DNA: TGTGCCTCAGAAGACCGGGACATAAGCGAGCAGTACTTC
CDR3: CASEDRDISEQYF

size: -
J: TRBJ2-3
V: TRBV18
D: -
DNA: TGTGCCAGCTCACCCGGTTTAGCCAACACAGATACGCAGTATTTT
CDR3: CASSPGLANTDTQYF

size: -
J: TRBJ1-6
V: TRBV30
D: -
DNA: TGTGCCTGGAGCGCTCGGGGGGGTTTGTCCCTCCACTTT
CDR3: CAWSARGGLSLHF

size: -
J: TRBJ2-2
V: TRBV11-3
D: -
DNA: TGTGCCAGCAGCCCTACGGGGTTCTCGTTCACCGGGGAGCTGTTTTTT
CDR3: CASSPTGFSFTGELFF

size: -
J: TRBJ1-1
V: TRBV18
D: -
DNA: TGTGCCAGCTCACCACCTCCCCCGGGCGACACTGAAGCTTTCTTT
CDR3: CASSPPPPGDTEAFF

size: -
J: TRBJ1-2
V: TRBV19
D: TRBD1
DNA: TGTGCCAGTAGTACCCCGGGACAGGGGTCTAACTATGGCTACACCTTC
CDR3: CASSTPGQGSNYGYTF

size: -
J: TRBJ1-5
V: TRBV3-1/TRBV3-2
D: -
DNA: TGTGCCAGCAGCCAAGGAGCGGGGCGGTACAATCAGCCCCAGCATTTT
CDR3: CASSQGAGRYNQPQHF

size: -
J: TRBJ2-1
V: TRBV19
D: -
DNA: TGTGCCAGTAGTATACGGGAGTCGGTCTATGAGCAGTTCTTC
CDR3: CASSIRESVYEQFF

size: -
J: TRBJ1-5
V: TRBV9
D: -
DNA: TGTGCCAGCAGCGTAAGTTATAGCAATCAGCCCCAGCATTTT
CDR3: CASSVSYSNQPQHF

size: few
J: TRBJ1-1
V: TRBV4-3
D: -
DNA: TGCGCCAGCAGCCGACGAGTTACGAGCACTGAAGCTTTCTTT
CDR3: CASSRRVTSTEAFF

size: -
J: TRBJ1-6
V: TRBV27
D: -
DNA: TGTGCCAGCAGTTTTTGGGGCCGTTCGATTAGGTCACCCCTCCACTTT
CDR3: CASSFWGRSIRSPLHF

size: -
J: TRBJ2-2
V: TRBV6-5
D: -
DNA: TGTGCCAGCAACCGACTAGGGAACACCGGGGAGCTGTTTTTT
CDR3: CASNRLGNTGELFF

size: -
J: TRBJ2-3
V: TRBV6-2/TRBV6-3
D: -
DNA: TGTGCCAGCAGTCGGAGAACAGATACGCAGTATTTT
CDR3: CASSRRTDTQYF

size: -
J: TRBJ2-7
V: TRBV7-2
D: -
DNA: TGTGCCAGCAGCTTAGCGGCGGGAAAACCCTACGAGCAGTACTTC
CDR3: CASSLAAGKPYEQYF

size: -
J: TRBJ2-7
V: TRBV28
D: -
DNA: TGTGCCAGCAGTTTTATCGCGGGCAAGGACTACGAGCAGTACTTC
CDR3: CASSFIAGKDYEQYF

size: few
J: TRBJ2-2
V: TRBV16
D: TRBD2
DNA: TGTGCCAGCAGCCACCCGCGGGGGGCCGCCGACACCGGGGAGCTGTTTTTT
CDR3: CASSHPRGAADTGELFF

size: -
J: TRBJ1-3
V: TRBV3-1/TRBV3-2
D: TRBD1
DNA: TGTGCCAGCAGCCAGACAGGGGATGGAAACACCATATATTTT
CDR3: CASSQTGDGNTIYF

size: -
J: TRBJ1-5
V: TRBV23-1
D: -
DNA: TGCGCCAGCAGTCTGGGCAGTCCCAGCTTCAATCAGCCCCAGCATTTT
CDR3: CASSLGSPSFNQPQHF

size: once
J: TRBJ2-1
V: TRBV27
D: -
DNA: TGTGCCAGCAGTTTGTTTGGTGACAATGAGCAGTTCTTC
CDR3: CASSLFGDNEQFF

size: -
J: TRBJ2-5
V: TRBV13
D: -
DNA: TGTGCCAGCAGCCCCAACAGGGCTAGTTTAGGAGAGACCCAGTACTTC
CDR3: CASSPNRASLGETQYF

size: -
J: TRBJ2-1
V: TRBV6-5
D: TRBD2
DNA: TGTGCCACCCGAAAAGCGGGGGGGTACAATGAGCAGTTCTTC
CDR3: CATRKAGGYNEQFF

size: few
J: TRBJ2-7
V: TRBV19
D: TRBD1
DNA: TGTGCCAGTAGTCACAGGGGGAGAAAGGACCACTACGAGCAGTACTTC
CDR3: CASSHRGRKDHYEQYF

size: -
J: TRBJ2-5
V: TRBV5-4
D: -
DNA: TGTGCCAGCAGACCAAACCGGGGGGAGACCCAGTACTTC
CDR3: CASRPNRGETQYF

size: -
J: TRBJ2-3
V: TRBV11-1
D: -
DNA: TGTGCCAGCAGCTTATCTCCAGCAAGCACAGATACGCAGTATTTT
CDR3: CASSLSPASTDTQYF

size: -
J: TRBJ2-1
V: TRBV6-4
D: -
DNA: TGTGCCAGCAGTGAGAATGGACTGAACAATGAGCAGTTCTTC
CDR3: CASSENGLNNEQFF

size: -
J: TRBJ1-2
V: TRBV4-3
D: -
DNA: TGCGCCAGCAGCCAAGACTTCAGTTTTAACTATGGCTACACCTTC
CDR3: CASSQDFSFNYGYTF